One sample yielded the 27 T cell receptor beta chains listed below, sequenced in a study of regulatory and conventional T cells in RAG deficiency. Generated by immunoSEQ multiplex PCR, the TCRdb table keeps only in-frame clones and is missing some. The sample has roughly 12,000 clones, about 92% seen once. Blood CD4+ CD25-low CD127-high conventional T cells supplied the genomic DNA template. A further study also used this sample, focusing on regulatory T cells. Turning to that study: The PCR used 52 TRBV and 13 TRBJ primers.

The specimen sequenced was CD4+ effector T cells sorted from blood. The source of these receptors is a human donor in good health.

This rearrangement joins TRBV28 to TRBJ1-2; 8 bases map to TRBD1. The CDR3 runs to 13 residues. Looked up from germline, CDR1 is MDHEN and CDR2 is SYDVKM. V lost 4 bases, J lost 4 bases, and 2 bases stayed unmatched. CDR3 in amino acids: CASSWTGRYGYTF. As DNA, the CDR3 is TGTGCCAGCAGTTGGACAGGGCGCTATGGCTACACCTTC.

This chain uses TRBV7-3 with TRBJ2-1; D unresolved. V was cut by 5 bases and J by 9 bases, with 17 bases left in between. CDR1 is SGHTA and CDR2 is FQGTGA in the germline V gene. CDR3 size: 14 residues. The CDR3 bases are TGTGCCAGCAGCGCCTCTTCCTCGACCGGTGAGCAGTTCTTC. Protein: CASSASSSTGEQFF. Supplemented by reference TRBV7-3 and TRBJ2-1, the full variable domain reads GAGVSQTPSNKVTEKGKYVELRCDPISGHTALYWYRQSLGQGPEFLIYFQGTGAADDSGLPNDRFFAVRPEGSVSTLKIQRTERGDSAVYLCASSASSSTGEQFFGPGTRLTVL.

The J gene is TRBJ1-5, the V gene TRBV18; 9 nucleotides agree with TRBD1. The J segment lost 3 bases and the V segment lost 5 bases, leaving 11 bases of the junction unmatched. The CDR3 loop spans 17 amino acids. Germline values: CDR1 KGHSH, CDR2 LQKENI. The chain's CDR3 is CASSSISTGGNNQPQHF. CDR3 DNA sequence: TGTGCCAGCTCATCCATATCGACAGGGGGAAACAATCAGCCCCAGCATTTT.

This chain uses TRBV7-8 with TRBJ2-5; no clear D gene. The J call may not be correct, given that the DNA end is closer to TRBJ2-7. CDR1 and CDR2 (germline): SGHVS, FQNEAQ. The CDR3 has 12 amino acids. The CDR3 region is CASSLGVHEQYF. In DNA, the CDR3 is TGTGCCAGCAGTCTGGGCGTCCACGAGCAGTACTTC.

The CDR3 spells CASSLSSGGNTYEQYF. CDR3 sequence (DNA): TGTGCCAGCAGTTTATCTTCCGGGGGGAACACCTACGAGCAGTACTTC. The chain recombines TRBV27 with TRBJ2-7; TRBD2 matches at 7 bases. This CDR3 comprises 16 residues. With V trimmed by 0 bases and J by 2 bases, 7 bases remained unmatched. The germline CDR1 and CDR2 sequences are MNHEY and SMNVEV (reference sequence).

The chain couples TRBV28 to TRBJ2-1; 8 positions match TRBD2. V was clipped by 4 bases and J by 5 bases; unmatched bases: 13. Germline values: CDR1 MDHEN, CDR2 SYDVKM. This CDR3 contains 17 residues. The DNA of the CDR3 is TGTGCCAGCAGTTCCTCATATACCGGGACTAGGAACAATGAGCAGTTCTTC. Protein: CASSSSYTGTRNNEQFF.

V and J are TRBV30 and TRBJ1-2; 9 bases line up with TRBD1. Germline CDR1 and CDR2: GTSNPN and SVGIG (reference sequence). The CDR3 totals 14 residues. Germline trimming cut 2 bases from V and 2 bases from J; bases unmatched to any gene: 3. The DNA for the CDR3 is TGTGCCTGGAGTAGGACAGGGGAAAACTATGGCTACACCTTC. It is translated as CAWSRTGENYGYTF.

The chain combines TRBV7-9 with TRBJ1-1, with unresolved D. Per the germline V gene, CDR1 is SEHNR and CDR2 is FQNEAQ (reference sequence). The CDR3 spans 11 residues. V lost 2 bases to trimming and J lost 8 bases, with 6 bases between them. For the CDR3, the DNA is TGTGCCAGCAGCTTAAAATGGGAAGCTTTCTTT. Protein product: CASSLKWEAFF. Full variable domain (outside the CDR3, taken from reference TRBV7-9 and TRBJ1-1): DTGVSQNPRHKITKRGQNVTFRCDPISEHNRLYWYRQTLGQGPEFLTYFQNEAQLEKSRLLSDRFSAERPKGSFSTLEIQRTEQGDSAMYLCASSLKWEAFFGQGTRLTVV.

The chain combines TRBV6-5 with TRBJ1-2; D not certain. This CDR3 has 16 amino acids. Germline V CDR1 and CDR2: MNHEY, SVGAGI. V lost 2 bases and J 0 bases, leaving 13 bases between the germline ends. The CDR3 spells CASSYRPAQANYGYTF. Here the CDR3 DNA reads TGTGCCAGCAGTTACCGACCGGCGCAGGCTAACTATGGCTACACCTTC.

This sequence joins TRBV7-9 and TRBJ2-2; possibly TRBD1 for D (5 bases). The CDR3 has 15 amino acids. Between the trimmed V and J ends, which lost 9 bases and 2 bases, there was a span of 16 bases. The V gene's germline CDR1 is SEHNR and CDR2 FQNEAQ (reference sequence). CDR3 in amino acids: CASKDKTSNTGELFF. CDR3 nucleotides: TGTGCCAGTAAGGACAAGACATCTAACACCGGGGAGCTGTTTTTT. The complete variable domain, with remaining parts taken from reference TRBV7-9 and TRBJ2-2, reads DTGVSQNPRHKITKRGQNVTFRCDPISEHNRLYWYRQTLGQGPEFLTYFQNEAQLEKSRLLSDRFSAERPKGSFSTLEIQRTEQGDSAMYLCASKDKTSNTGELFFGEGSRLTVL.

This sequence joins TRBV30 and TRBJ1-2; 8 nucleotides agree with TRBD1. Germline CDR1 reads GTSNPN; CDR2 reads SVGIG (reference sequence). With 4 bases clipped from V and 6 bases from J, the junction kept 4 bases outside the gene matches. The CDR3 consists of 12 residues. The CDR3 reads CAWNRGVDGYTF. The CDR3, as DNA: TGTGCCTGGAACAGGGGGGTAGATGGCTACACCTTC.

The rearrangement joins TRBV30 to TRBJ1-6, with 9 bases that match TRBD1. Germline V gives CDR1 GTSNPN, CDR2 SVGIG (reference sequence). The CDR3 consists of 13 residues. Trimming took 7 bases from V and 5 from J; bases not matched to a gene: 3. Written as DNA, the CDR3 is TGTGCCTACACAGGGGGCAATAATTCACCCCTCCACTTT. Amino acids: CAYTGGNNSPLHF.

The genes are TRBV6-4 and TRBJ2-7; 12 nucleotides match TRBD2. The germline V gene encodes CDR1 MRHNA and CDR2 SNTAGT. The CDR3 totals 15 residues. The junction had 8 bases not matched to a gene; V was cut back by 6 bases and J by 5 bases. The CDR3 nucleotides are TGTGCCAGCAGCCCACCGACTAGCGGGAGTCACGAGCAGTACTTC. Amino acid sequence: CASSPPTSGSHEQYF.

This chain connects TRBV5-1 to TRBJ1-1; D unclear. CDR1 and CDR2 (germline): SGHRS, YFSETQ. The CDR3 sequence is 13 residues long. Between the trimmed V and J ends, which lost 1 base and 1 base, there was a span of 5 bases. CDR3 loop: CASSLWGNTEAFF. The CDR3 DNA reads TGCGCCAGCAGCTTGTGGGGGAACACTGAAGCTTTCTTT.

CDR3 in DNA: TGTGCCAGCAGCTTAGGTTGGGGACTCACTAGCAATCAGCCCCAGCATTTT. Amino acids: CASSLGWGLTSNQPQHF. The chain joins TRBV7-8 to TRBJ1-5; possible D gene TRBD1, 5 bases. Between the trimmed V and J ends, which lost 1 base and 0 bases, there was a span of 13 bases. CDR3 length: 17 residues. Germline V gene data show CDR1 as SGHVS and CDR2 as FQNEAQ. The complete variable domain, with remaining parts taken from reference TRBV7-8 and TRBJ1-5, reads GAGVSQSPRYKVAKRGQDVALRCDPISGHVSLFWYQQALGQGPEFLTYFQNEAQLDKSGLPSDRFFAERPEGSVSTLKIQRTQQEDSAVYLCASSLGWGLTSNQPQHFGDGTRLSIL.

This clone appeared a few times. The rearrangement uses TRBV7-9 and TRBJ1-5; no definite D call. The V end was cut by 3 bases, the J end by 6 bases, with 9 bases between. The CDR3 has 13 amino acids. Germline V gene sequence: CDR1 SEHNR, CDR2 FQNEAQ (reference sequence). The DNA for the CDR3 is TGTGCCAGCAGCTTGGCGGGAGCTCAGCCCCAGCATTTT. Amino acid sequence: CASSLAGAQPQHF.

This chain connects TRBV18 to TRBJ1-4; TRBD1 agrees at 7 bases. The V gene end was trimmed by 1 base and the J gene end by 7 bases; junction bases not matched to a gene: 3. The germline CDR1 and CDR2 sequences are KGHSH and LQKENI. CDR3 length: 14 residues. This chain's CDR3 is CASSPQGAGEKLFF. The CDR3 region has the DNA TGTGCCAGCTCACCACAGGGGGCTGGTGAAAAACTGTTTTTT.

The chain uses TRBV6-6 and TRBJ1-6; no reliable D call. CDR3 length: 14 amino acids. V was clipped by 5 bases and J by 7 bases, with 12 bases between them. Looked up from germline, CDR1 is MNHNY and CDR2 is SVGAGI (reference sequence). This CDR3 reads CASSLQAINSPLHF. The CDR3 DNA follows: TGTGCCAGCAGTCTTCAGGCGATCAATTCACCCCTCCACTTT.

This chain connects TRBV9 to TRBJ2-1; D not resolved. This CDR3 has 14 amino acids. The germline V gene encodes CDR1 SGDLS and CDR2 YYNGEE. V lost 4 bases and J lost 3, with 11 bases in between. CDR3 sequence: CASSPAVNYNEQFF. The CDR3 nucleotides read TGTGCCAGCAGCCCCGCAGTGAACTACAATGAGCAGTTCTTC.

This chain connects TRBV6-1 to TRBJ1-4; TRBD1 might be the D (5 bases). V dropped 8 bases and J dropped 7 bases, with 17 bases sitting between them. Per the germline V gene, CDR1 is MNHNS and CDR2 is SASEGT. The CDR3 extends over 14 amino acids. This CDR3 is CASGLGAGGEKLFF. Written as DNA, the CDR3 is TGTGCCAGCGGCCTCGGGGCAGGAGGTGAAAAACTGTTTTTT.

V gene TRBV2 combines with J gene TRBJ2-1; perhaps TRBD1 as D (6 bases). The CDR3 sequence is 15 residues long. V shed 4 bases and J shed 1 base, with 11 bases lying between them. Germline V gene lookup returns CDR1 SNHLY and CDR2 FYNNEI. CDR3: CASSVPGASYNEQFF. Here the CDR3 DNA reads TGTGCCAGCAGTGTTCCAGGGGCGTCCTACAATGAGCAGTTCTTC.

The chain carries TRBV6-5 and TRBJ1-2; 8 nucleotides align to TRBD1. The J segment lost 10 bases and the V segment lost 5 bases, leaving 6 bases of the junction unmatched. The CDR3 contains 12 residues. CDR1 and CDR2 (germline): MNHEY, SVGAGI. CDR3 nucleotide sequence: TGTGCCAGCAGTAACGGACAGGGAGTCTACACCTTC. Translation gives CASSNGQGVYTF.

This chain uses TRBV6-5 with TRBJ2-1; 10 bases align to TRBD1. This CDR3 spans 15 amino acids. Trimming at V came to 7 bases and at J to 5 bases, leaving 8 bases not matched to a gene. The germline CDR1 and CDR2 sequences are MNHEY and SVGAGI. CDR3 nucleotide sequence: TGTGCCAGCAAACTTGACAGGGGGCAAAACAATGAGCAGTTCTTC. Translation: CASKLDRGQNNEQFF.

This chain links TRBV27 with TRBJ2-4; a weak D match, TRBD2 (7 bases). V lost 0 bases to trimming and J lost 2 bases, with 14 bases between them. Looked up from germline, CDR1 is MNHEY and CDR2 is SMNVEV (reference sequence). The CDR3 is 17 amino acids. The chain's CDR3 is CASSLSGGGLSKNIQYF. CDR3 nucleotide sequence: TGTGCCAGCAGTTTATCAGGGGGGGGGCTTTCCAAAAACATTCAGTACTTC.

The chain links TRBV2 to TRBJ1-5, with 12 positions matching TRBD1. CDR1 is SNHLY, CDR2 FYNNEI, per germline. Trimming took 8 bases from V and 1 from J; bases not matched to a gene: 3. CDR3 length: 15 residues. Here the CDR3 DNA reads TGTGCCAGCGGGACAGGGGGCGCGAGCAATCAGCCCCAGCATTTT. Translating gives CASGTGGASNQPQHF.

The CDR3 DNA reads as TGTGCCACCGGGACTTCGGGCACAGATACGCAGTATTTT. This encodes CATGTSGTDTQYF. This chain uses TRBV9 with TRBJ2-3, with D tentatively TRBD2 (6 bases). This CDR3 comprises 13 residues. Germline-derived CDR1 and CDR2 are SGDLS and YYNGEE. V was clipped by 9 bases and J by 1 base, with 12 bases between them.

The chain combines TRBV28 with TRBJ1-5; the D gene is possibly TRBD1 (5 bases). Germline V lookup: CDR1 MDHEN, CDR2 SYDVKM. The V end lost 5 bases, the J end lost 9 bases, and 23 bases lay between the germline ends. The CDR3 consists of 16 residues. CDR3 sequence: CASSPDRGGGAGPQHF. The CDR3 coding sequence is TGTGCCAGCAGTCCCGACCGGGGCGGAGGCGCGGGGCCCCAGCATTTT.